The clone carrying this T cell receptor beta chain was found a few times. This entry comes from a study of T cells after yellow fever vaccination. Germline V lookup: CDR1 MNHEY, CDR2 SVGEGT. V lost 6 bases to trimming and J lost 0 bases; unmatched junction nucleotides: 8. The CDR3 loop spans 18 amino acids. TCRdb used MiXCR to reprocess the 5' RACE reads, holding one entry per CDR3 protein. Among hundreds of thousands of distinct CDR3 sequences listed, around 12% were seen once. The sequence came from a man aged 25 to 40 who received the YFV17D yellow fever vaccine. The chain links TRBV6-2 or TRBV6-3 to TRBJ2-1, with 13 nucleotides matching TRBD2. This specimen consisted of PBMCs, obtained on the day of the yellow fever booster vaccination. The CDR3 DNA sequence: TGTGCCAGCAGACCGGGACTAGCGGGATGGAGCTCCTACAATGAGCAGTTCTTC. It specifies CASRPGLAGWSSYNEQFF.